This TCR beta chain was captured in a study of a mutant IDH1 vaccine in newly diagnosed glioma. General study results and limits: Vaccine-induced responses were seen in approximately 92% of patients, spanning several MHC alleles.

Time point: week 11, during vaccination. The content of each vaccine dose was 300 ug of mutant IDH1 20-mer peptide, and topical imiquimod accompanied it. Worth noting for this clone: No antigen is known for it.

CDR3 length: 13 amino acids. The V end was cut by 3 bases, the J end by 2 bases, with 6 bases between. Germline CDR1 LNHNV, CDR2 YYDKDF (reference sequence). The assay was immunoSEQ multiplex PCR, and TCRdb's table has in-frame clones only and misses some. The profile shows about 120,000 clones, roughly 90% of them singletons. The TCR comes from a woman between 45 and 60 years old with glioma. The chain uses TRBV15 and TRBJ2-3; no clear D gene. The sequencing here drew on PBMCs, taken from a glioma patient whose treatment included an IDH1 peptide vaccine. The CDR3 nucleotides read TGTGCCACCAGCAGTCCACACACAGATACGCAGTATTTT. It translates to CATSSPHTDTQYF.